This T cell receptor beta chain derives from a study of blood T cells in healthy people across ages. Trimming took 2 bases from V and 2 from J, leaving 15 bases between them. In germline, CDR1 is SGHTA, CDR2 FQGTGA. The length of the CDR3 is 16 residues. A J-beta primer mix and a sample-barcoded 5' primer were used in a second PCR of roughly 7 to 12 cycles. TCRdb itself ran the 5' RACE reads through MiXCR, one entry per CDR3 protein. Here the sample spans around 750,000 distinct CDR3 sequences, around half being singletons. The receptor was isolated from a man older than 75 in good health. Material for sequencing was blood. The V call is TRBV7-3, the J call TRBJ1-2, with D unresolved. The CDR3 sequence: CASSLEAASSNYGYTF. The CDR3 coding sequence is TGTGCCAGCAGCTTAGAGGCGGCGTCCTCGAACTATGGCTACACCTTC.